This TCR beta chain was recorded in a study of cytomegalovirus exposure and HLA in healthy donors. The PCR was carried out with 60 Vbeta primers and 13 Jbeta primers. Sequenced by immunoSEQ multiplex PCR; TCRdb stores in-frame clones only, minus some. The sample has about 180,000 clones, roughly 84% seen once. Comments on this clone: Its antigen is unknown.

Study results and limitations: An assumption of roughly uniform sequencing depth across donors underlay the presence/absence analyses.

The sequence came from a girl aged 2 to 9 in good health and CMV-seropositive. Sample: PBMCs.

The CDR3 DNA follows: TGTGCCAGCAGCCTACAAGGGGGGGAGACAGATACGCAGTATTTT. This sequence encodes CASSLQGGETDTQYF. The J gene is TRBJ2-3, the V gene TRBV11-3; D perhaps matches TRBD2 (7 bases). This CDR3 is 15 amino acids long. Trimming took 5 bases from V and 3 from J, leaving 15 bases between them. From germline, CDR1 is SGHNT and CDR2 YENEEA.